This TCR beta chain was observed in a study of shared clonotypes between healthy human individuals. V lost 3 bases and J lost 2; bases outside the gene matches: 7. The germline gives CDR1 MGHDK, CDR2 SYGVNS. The CDR3 contains 16 residues. The assay was immunoSEQ multiplex PCR, and TCRdb's table has in-frame clones only and misses some. The data contain some 470,000 clones, about 79% of them singletons. The sample comprised PBMCs. The gene calls are TRBV25-1 and TRBJ2-5, with TRBD2 identical over 9 bases. This sequence was found in a woman aged 40 to 50 in good health. Some clones in this sample may be carry-over from other donors' samples. The CDR3 reads CASSDGGLAVQETQYF. Written as DNA, the CDR3 is TGTGCCAGCAGTGATGGGGGACTAGCCGTACAAGAGACCCAGTACTTC.